Below, 3 T cell receptor beta chains from the same sample are listed, as sequenced in a study of cytomegalovirus exposure and HLA in healthy donors. It was with 60 Vbeta and 13 Jbeta primers that the PCR ran. Generated by immunoSEQ multiplex PCR, the TCRdb table keeps only in-frame clones and is missing some. The sample consists of some 140,000 clones, more than 70% of them appearing once. The source material was PBMCs. The receptors originated from a man between 25 and 39 years old in good health and CMV-seronegative.

This chain uses TRBV6-5 with TRBJ2-5; D possibly corresponds to TRBD1 (5 bases). V was cut by 0 bases and J by 1 base, with 12 bases left in between. There are 16 residues in the CDR3. Germline CDR1 and CDR2: MNHEY and SVGAGI. CDR3 in amino acids: CASSYSAAGFQETQYF. In DNA, the CDR3 is TGTGCCAGCAGTTACTCCGCGGCAGGGTTCCAAGAGACCCAGTACTTC.

The rearrangement links TRBV6-6 to TRBJ1-1; 7 bases are a match to TRBD1. CDR3 length: 13 residues. With 10 bases clipped from V and 8 bases from J, the junction kept 13 bases outside the gene matches. Germline CDR1 MNHNY, CDR2 SVGAGI (reference sequence). CDR3 in DNA: TGTGCCACCGTCGACAGGGTACCCTCCGAAGCTTTCTTT. Protein: CATVDRVPSEAFF.

The gene calls are TRBV21-1 and TRBJ2-1; the DNA was not compared with TRBD1, the D call given in the table. TRBV21-1 constitutes a pseudogene. This CDR3 region has 15 residues. The CDR3 spells CASTDTGQGFYEQFF. The CDR3 nucleotides are TGTGCCAGCACCGATACGGGACAGGGGTTTTATGAGCAGTTCTTC.